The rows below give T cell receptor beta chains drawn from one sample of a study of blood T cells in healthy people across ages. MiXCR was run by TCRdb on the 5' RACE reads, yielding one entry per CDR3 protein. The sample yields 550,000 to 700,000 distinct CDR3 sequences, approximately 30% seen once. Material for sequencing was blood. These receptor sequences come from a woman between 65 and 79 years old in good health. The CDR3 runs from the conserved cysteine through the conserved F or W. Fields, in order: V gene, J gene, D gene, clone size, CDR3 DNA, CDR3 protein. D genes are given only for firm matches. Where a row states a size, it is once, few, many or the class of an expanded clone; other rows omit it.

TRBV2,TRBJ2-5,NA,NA,TGTGCCAGCAGGGGTACCCGACAGATCCAAGAGACCCAGTACTTC,CASRGTRQIQETQYF
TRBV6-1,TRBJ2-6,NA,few,TGTGCCAGCAGGGCCACACCCGGGGCTCTCTCTGGGGCCAACGTCCTGACTTTC,CASRATPGALSGANVLTF
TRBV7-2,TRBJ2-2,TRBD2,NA,TGTGCCAGCAGCAGCCCGGGAGGGGCTCGGGGCGGGGAGCTGTTTTTT,CASSSPGGARGGELFF
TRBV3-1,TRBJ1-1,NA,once,TGTGCCAGCAGGAAGACAGGAGTGAACACTGAAGCTTTCTTT,CASRKTGVNTEAFF
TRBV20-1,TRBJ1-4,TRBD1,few,TGCAGTGCTAAAGGGACAGATAATGAAAAACTGTTTTTT,CSAKGTDNEKLFF
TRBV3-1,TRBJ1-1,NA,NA,TGTGCCAGCAGCCAACGGGTAGGCCCGAATGAAGCTTTCTTT,CASSQRVGPNEAFF
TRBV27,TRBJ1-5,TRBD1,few,TGTGCCAGCAGTCCTACTACAGGGGCCTGGGGTCAGCCCCAGCATTTT,CASSPTTGAWGQPQHF
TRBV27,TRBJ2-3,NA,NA,TGTGCCAGCAGTCTCCAGCGAACAGATACGCAGTATTTT,CASSLQRTDTQYF
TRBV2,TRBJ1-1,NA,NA,TGTGCCAGCAGTGAAAGGGGGGTCGGCACTGAAGCTTTCTTT,CASSERGVGTEAFF
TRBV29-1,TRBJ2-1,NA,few,TGCAGCGTTTATCTGGGTCGCTCCTACAATGAGCAGTTCTTC,CSVYLGRSYNEQFF
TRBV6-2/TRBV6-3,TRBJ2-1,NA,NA,TGTGCCAGCAGTTCTCCGGGACTCTCCTACAATGAGCAGTTCTTC,CASSSPGLSYNEQFF
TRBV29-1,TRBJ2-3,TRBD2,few,TGCAGCGTTTGGGGGGAGGGGAGCACAGATACGCAGTATTTT,CSVWGEGSTDTQYF
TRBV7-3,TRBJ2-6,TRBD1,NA,TGTGCCAGCAGTTCCGGGACAGGGGACTTCTCTGGGGCCAACGTCCTGACTTTC,CASSSGTGDFSGANVLTF
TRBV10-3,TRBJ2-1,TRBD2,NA,TGTGCCATCAGTGGGGGGACTAGCGGGGGCTCTGAGCAGTTCTTC,CAISGGTSGGSEQFF
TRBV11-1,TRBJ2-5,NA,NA,TGTGCCAGCAGCTTTGGTATTGGATCAGGGCGTTTTGGAGAGACCCAGTACTTC,CASSFGIGSGRFGETQYF
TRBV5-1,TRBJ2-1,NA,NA,TGCGCCAGCAGCTACGCAGGCTACAATGAGCAGTTCTTC,CASSYAGYNEQFF
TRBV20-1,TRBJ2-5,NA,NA,TGCAGTGCTTGGACTGAGGAGACCCAGTACTTC,CSAWTEETQYF
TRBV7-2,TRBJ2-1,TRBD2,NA,TGTGCCAGCAGCTTAAATTCGGCTAGCGGGGTAAATGAGCAGTTCTTC,CASSLNSASGVNEQFF
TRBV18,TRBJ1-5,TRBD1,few,TGTGCCAGCTCACCACGCGGCTTAAGGGGGCAAAATCAGCCCCAGCATTTT,CASSPRGLRGQNQPQHF
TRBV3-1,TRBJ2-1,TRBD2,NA,TGTGCCAGCAGCCGACTAGCGGGAGGGGATGAGCAGTTCTTC,CASSRLAGGDEQFF
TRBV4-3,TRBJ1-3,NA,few,TGCGCCAGCAGCCAAGATCGGGCCAGAAACACCATATATTTT,CASSQDRARNTIYF
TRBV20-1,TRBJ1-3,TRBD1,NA,TGCAGTGCCCGAACAGGGGGCATCAACACCATATATTTT,CSARTGGINTIYF
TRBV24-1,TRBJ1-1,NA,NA,TGTGCCACCAGTGGCAAGGGGTCCGAAGCTTTCTTT,CATSGKGSEAFF
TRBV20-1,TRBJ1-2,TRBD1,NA,TGCAGTGCAGCGGGACAGGCTAACTATGGCTACACCTTC,CSAAGQANYGYTF
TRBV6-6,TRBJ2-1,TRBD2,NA,TGTGCCAGCAATCCTGGCGGGGGGGTCTTGAATGAGCAGTTCTTC,CASNPGGGVLNEQFF
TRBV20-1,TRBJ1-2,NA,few,TGCAGTGCTAAAGATGGCTACACCTTC,CSAKDGYTF
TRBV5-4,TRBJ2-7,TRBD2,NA,TGTGCCAGCAGCTCGGGAGGGGGCTACGAGCAGTACTTC,CASSSGGGYEQYF
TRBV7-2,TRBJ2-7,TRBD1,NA,TGTGTCAGCAGCTTAGGGGACAGGGGGCCCTACGAGCAGTACTTC,CVSSLGDRGPYEQYF
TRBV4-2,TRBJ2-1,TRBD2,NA,TGTGCCAGCAGCTCAACTAGCGGGGGGATCAATGAGCAGTTCTTC,CASSSTSGGINEQFF
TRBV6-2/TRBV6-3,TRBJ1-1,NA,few,TGTGCCAGCACCACGGGACTCCTAGAAGCTTTCTTT,CASTTGLLEAFF
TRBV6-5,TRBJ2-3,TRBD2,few,TGTGCCAGCAGCCCACTAGCGGGGCACACAGATACGCAGTATTTT,CASSPLAGHTDTQYF
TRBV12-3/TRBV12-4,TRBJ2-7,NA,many,TGTGCCAGCACCATTCGGCAAGGGGGCTACGAGCAGTACTTC,CASTIRQGGYEQYF
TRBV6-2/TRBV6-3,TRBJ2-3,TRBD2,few,TGTGCCAGCAGTTACCCCACCCTCCTACTAGCGGGAGTAAGATCTAGCACAGATACGCAGTATTTT,CASSYPTLLLAGVRSSTDTQYF
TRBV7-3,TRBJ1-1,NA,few,TGTGCCAGCAGCTCGTCCACTCGGGGGACTGAAGCTTTCTTT,CASSSSTRGTEAFF
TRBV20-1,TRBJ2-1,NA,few,TGCAGTGCTAGTGGGCCAACACTTGATTCCCCCCGCAATGAGCAGTTCTTC,CSASGPTLDSPRNEQFF
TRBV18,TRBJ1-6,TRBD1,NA,TGTGCCAGCTCATCCCAGGGGGCTCATTCACCCCTCCACTTT,CASSSQGAHSPLHF
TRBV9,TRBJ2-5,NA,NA,TGTGCCAGCAGCGTAGAAAGAGGGACCCAGTACTTC,CASSVERGTQYF
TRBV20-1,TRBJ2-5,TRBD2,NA,TGCAGTGCTAAACTAGCGGTGGGCCAAGAGACCCAGTACTTC,CSAKLAVGQETQYF
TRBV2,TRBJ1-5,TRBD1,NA,TGTGCCAGCAGTGAAGCGCTAGGGACAGGGGTTAATCAGCCCCAGCATTTT,CASSEALGTGVNQPQHF
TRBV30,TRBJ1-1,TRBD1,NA,TGTGCCTGGAGTCGACAGGGCGGATCTGAAGCTTTCTTT,CAWSRQGGSEAFF
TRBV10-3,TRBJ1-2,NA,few,TGTGCCATCAACGAGGAACGGGGGGTAAAAGGCTACACCTTC,CAINEERGVKGYTF
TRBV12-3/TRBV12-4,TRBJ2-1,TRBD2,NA,TGTGCCAGCAGTTTAAGGGTCCTTAGCGGGCGTTACAATGAGCAGTTCTTC,CASSLRVLSGRYNEQFF
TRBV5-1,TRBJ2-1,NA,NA,TGCGCCAGCAGCTGGTGGGATTCCAACAATGAGCAGTTCTTC,CASSWWDSNNEQFF
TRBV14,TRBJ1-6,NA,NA,TGTGCCAGCAGCCAAGATGCAGGGTTGTATTCACCCCTCCACTTT,CASSQDAGLYSPLHF
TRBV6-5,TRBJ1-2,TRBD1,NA,TGTGCCAGCAGCGAGGACAGGGATACGGGCTACACCTTC,CASSEDRDTGYTF
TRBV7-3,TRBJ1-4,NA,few,TGTGCCAGCAGCGTTACGGGGGGTACTAATGAAAAACTGTTTTTT,CASSVTGGTNEKLFF
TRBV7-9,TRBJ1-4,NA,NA,TGTGCCAGCGCGCAGGGAGGAATTGAAAAACTGTTTTTT,CASAQGGIEKLFF
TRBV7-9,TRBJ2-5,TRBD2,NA,TGTGCCAGCAGCTTAGTGCTAGCGGGAGGCAAAGAGACCCAGTACTTC,CASSLVLAGGKETQYF
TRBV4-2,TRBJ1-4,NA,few,TGTGCCAGCAGCCAAGATTGGGGCAGTGAAAAACTGTTTTTT,CASSQDWGSEKLFF
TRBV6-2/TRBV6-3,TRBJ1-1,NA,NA,TGTGCCAGCAGTTATCTAGGGGGGTCTACTGAAGCTTTCTTT,CASSYLGGSTEAFF
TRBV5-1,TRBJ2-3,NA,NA,TGCGCCAGCAGAGAGCTCGGGGATACGCAGTATTTT,CASRELGDTQYF
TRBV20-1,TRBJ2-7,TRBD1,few,TGCAGTGCTAGTGGAGGGACAGGGAGCTCCTACGAGCAGTACTTC,CSASGGTGSSYEQYF
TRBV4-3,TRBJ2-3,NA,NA,TGCGCCAGCAGCCAAGATCGACTAGGCACAGATACGCAGTATTTT,CASSQDRLGTDTQYF
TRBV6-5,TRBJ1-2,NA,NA,TGTGCCAGCAGCATGACCGTTAACTATGGCTACACCTTC,CASSMTVNYGYTF
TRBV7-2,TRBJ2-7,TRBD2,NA,TGTGCCAGCAGCTTAAGGGGTAGCGGGGGAGTAAGGGAGCAGTACTTC,CASSLRGSGGVREQYF
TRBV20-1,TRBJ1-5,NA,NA,TGCAGTGCTAGGAACCAATTCAATCAGCCCCAGCATTTT,CSARNQFNQPQHF
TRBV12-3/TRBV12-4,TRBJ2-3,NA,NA,TGTGCCAGCAGGCAGACAGTAAATACGCAGTATTTT,CASRQTVNTQYF